The subject of this entry is one T cell receptor (beta chain). This clone was counted a single time. No cognate antigen has been identified for it. Within one base of it there is no much larger clone, and no base qualities were kept. The data belong to a study of blood T cell repertoires in COVID-19 (dated by TCRdb to 2020 to 2021). Broadly, across the study: The collaborator samples originated in the United States, Italy and Spain and spanned the acute and convalescent phases of COVID-19. The prospective study material was composed of cDNA or gDNA derived from T cells, B-cell-depleted T cells, or PBMCs. Subjects who had been exposed to COVID-19, were actively infected with it, or had recovered from it provided the deeply sampled blood TCRbeta repertoires that made up the dataset. A freely available public database, intended as a resource for researchers studying the immune response to SARS-CoV-2, is where the repertoires were released. Samples came from the ongoing ImmuneRACE study (first 160 participants) plus 1,254 subjects from 6 global collaborators. A de-identified subject ID, COVID-19 status, age in years and sex were almost always included in the sample metadata. Where available, HLA class I and class II types were obtained from metadata supplied by the sample provider rather than from assay-based typing. Overall study outcomes, separate from this receptor: The quantity of clinical and demographic metadata differed by source and by participant and was supplied without curation.

The collaborating institutions used their own protocols to collect whole blood in K2EDTA tubes. Collaborator samples were shipped for TCRbeta analysis as frozen whole blood, isolated PBMCs, or DNA extracted from either sample type. TCRbeta CDR3 regions were amplified from genomic DNA by means of the immunoSEQ Assay, a bias-controlled multiplex PCR. From the authors' description of their analysis: Nucleated cell counts per sample were estimated from amplification of reference gene primers within the assay. To quantify the absolute abundance of each unique TCRbeta CDR3 rearrangement, sequence reads were collapsed and filtered. For each sample, productive Simpson clonality was calculated as the square root of Simpson's diversity index over productive rearrangements. The table comes from immuneACCESS by way of TCRdb, which keeps in-frame sequences with V and J called. Part of the clones is missing from these tables; in studies checked, under half for an unresolved V gene and the rest for unknown reasons. For V, J and clone size, that table is used; D and trimming come from the DNA. Across this sample there are about 360,000 clones, with around four fifths seen only once. 2.5% to 3% of the sample is in the top ten clones.

This receptor was taken from a young man with active or convalescent COVID-19. The sequencing input was peripheral blood.

The sequence in DNA is TGCGCCAGCAGCCACCCCCTCGACAGTTATAATTCACCCCTCCACTTT. This yields the protein CASSHPLDSYNSPLHF. The chain is encoded by TRBV4-1 joined to TRBJ1-6, and TRBD1 may be the D gene, going by 5 matching bases. Looking up the germline V gene yields CDR1 MGHRA and CDR2 YSYEKL. Deletion took 3 bases off V and 4 bases off J, with a span of 13 bases between the germline ends. The cysteine opens and the phenylalanine closes a CDR3 of 16 amino acids. Left in the record is the CDR3 DNA by itself, 48 bases read in frame from the first base.